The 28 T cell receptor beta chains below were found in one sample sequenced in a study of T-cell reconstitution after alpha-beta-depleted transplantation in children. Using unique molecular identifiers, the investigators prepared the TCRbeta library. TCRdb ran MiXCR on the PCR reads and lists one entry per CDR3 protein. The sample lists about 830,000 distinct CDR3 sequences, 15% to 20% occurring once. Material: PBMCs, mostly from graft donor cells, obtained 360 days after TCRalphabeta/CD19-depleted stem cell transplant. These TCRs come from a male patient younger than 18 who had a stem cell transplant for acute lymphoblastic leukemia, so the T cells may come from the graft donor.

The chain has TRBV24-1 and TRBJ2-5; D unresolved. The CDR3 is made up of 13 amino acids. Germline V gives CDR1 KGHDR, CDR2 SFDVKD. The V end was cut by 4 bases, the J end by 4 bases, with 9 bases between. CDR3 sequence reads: CATSDRRVETQYF. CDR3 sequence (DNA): TGTGCCACCAGTGACAGACGGGTAGAGACCCAGTACTTC.

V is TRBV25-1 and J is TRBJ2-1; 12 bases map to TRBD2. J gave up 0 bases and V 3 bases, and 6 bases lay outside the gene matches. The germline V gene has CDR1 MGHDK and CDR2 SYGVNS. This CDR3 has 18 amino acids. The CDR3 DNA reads TGTGCCAGCAGTGACCCGGGACTAGCGGGCACCTCCTACAATGAGCAGTTCTTC. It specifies CASSDPGLAGTSYNEQFF.

CDR3: CSATGQYSNQPQHF. The CDR3 DNA is TGCAGTGCTACCGGACAGTATAGCAATCAGCCCCAGCATTTT. V and J are TRBV20-1 and TRBJ1-5, with D possibly matching TRBD1 (6 bases). The CDR3 contains 14 residues. The germline gives CDR1 DFQATT, CDR2 SNEGSKA (reference sequence). Trimming shortened V by 4 bases and J by 0 bases, and 10 bases separated the two germline ends.

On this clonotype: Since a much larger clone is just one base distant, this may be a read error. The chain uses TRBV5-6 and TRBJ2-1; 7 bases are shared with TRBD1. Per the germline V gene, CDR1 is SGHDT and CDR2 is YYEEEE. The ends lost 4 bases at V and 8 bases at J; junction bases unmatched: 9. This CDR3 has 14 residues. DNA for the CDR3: TGTGCCAGCAGCCCCAAGCGACAGGGCCATGAGCAGTTCTTC. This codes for CASSPKRQGHEQFF.

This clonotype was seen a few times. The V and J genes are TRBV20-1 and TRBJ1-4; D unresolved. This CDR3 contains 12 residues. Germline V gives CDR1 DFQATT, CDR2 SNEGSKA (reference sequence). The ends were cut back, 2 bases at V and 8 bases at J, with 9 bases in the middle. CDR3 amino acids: CSARTGWEKLFF. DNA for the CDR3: TGCAGTGCTAGAACTGGTTGGGAAAAACTGTTTTTT.

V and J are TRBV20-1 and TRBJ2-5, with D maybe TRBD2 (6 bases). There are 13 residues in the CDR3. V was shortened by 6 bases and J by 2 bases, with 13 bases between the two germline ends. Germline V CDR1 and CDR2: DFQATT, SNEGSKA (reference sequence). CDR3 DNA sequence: TGCAGTGCCCCACTCCGGGGGCAAGAGACCCAGTACTTC. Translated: CSAPLRGQETQYF.

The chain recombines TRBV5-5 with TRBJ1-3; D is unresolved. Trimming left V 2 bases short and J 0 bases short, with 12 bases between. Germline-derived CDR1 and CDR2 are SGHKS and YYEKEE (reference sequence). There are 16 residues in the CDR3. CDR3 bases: TGTGCCAGCAGCTTTCTAACACAGAGCTCTGGAAACACCATATATTTT. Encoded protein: CASSFLTQSSGNTIYF.

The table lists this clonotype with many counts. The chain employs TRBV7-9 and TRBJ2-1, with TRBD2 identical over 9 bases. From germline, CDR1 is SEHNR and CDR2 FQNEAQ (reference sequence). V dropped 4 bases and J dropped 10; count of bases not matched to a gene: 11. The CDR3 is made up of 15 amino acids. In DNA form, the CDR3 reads TGTGCCAGCAGCTCCCCGGGACTAGCCCAACTCGAGCAGTTCTTC. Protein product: CASSSPGLAQLEQFF. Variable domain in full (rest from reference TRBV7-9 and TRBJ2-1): DTGVSQNPRHKITKRGQNVTFRCDPISEHNRLYWYRQTLGQGPEFLTYFQNEAQLEKSRLLSDRFSAERPKGSFSTLEIQRTEQGDSAMYLCASSSPGLAQLEQFFGPGTRLTVL.

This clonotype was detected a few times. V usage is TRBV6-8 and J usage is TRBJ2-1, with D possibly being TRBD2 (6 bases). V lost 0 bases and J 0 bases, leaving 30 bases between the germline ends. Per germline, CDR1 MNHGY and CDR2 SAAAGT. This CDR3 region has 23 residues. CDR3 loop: CASSYSFVLRRRAHKSSYNEQFF. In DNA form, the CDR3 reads TGTGCCAGCAGTTACTCCTTTGTCCTCCGGAGGAGGGCCCACAAGAGCTCCTACAATGAGCAGTTCTTC.

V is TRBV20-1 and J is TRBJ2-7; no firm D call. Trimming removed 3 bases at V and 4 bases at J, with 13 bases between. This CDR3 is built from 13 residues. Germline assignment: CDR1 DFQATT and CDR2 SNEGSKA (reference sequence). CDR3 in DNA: TGCAGTGCTAGGGGTGAAGGGCGATACGAGCAGTACTTC. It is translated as CSARGEGRYEQYF.

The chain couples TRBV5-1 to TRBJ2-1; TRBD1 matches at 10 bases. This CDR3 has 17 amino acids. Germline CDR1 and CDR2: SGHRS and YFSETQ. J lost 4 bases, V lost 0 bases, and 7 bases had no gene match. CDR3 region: CASSLVLRTGGYNEQFF. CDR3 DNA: TGCGCCAGCAGCTTGGTTCTGAGGACAGGGGGTTACAATGAGCAGTTCTTC.

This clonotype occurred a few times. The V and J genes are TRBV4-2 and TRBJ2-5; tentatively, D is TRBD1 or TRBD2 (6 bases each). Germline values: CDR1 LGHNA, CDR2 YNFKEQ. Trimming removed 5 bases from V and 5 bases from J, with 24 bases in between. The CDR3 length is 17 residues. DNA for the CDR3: TGTGCCAGCAGCAAAAAAATGTTGGGGGGCCGGGGTGAGACCCAGTACTTC. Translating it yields CASSKKMLGGRGETQYF.

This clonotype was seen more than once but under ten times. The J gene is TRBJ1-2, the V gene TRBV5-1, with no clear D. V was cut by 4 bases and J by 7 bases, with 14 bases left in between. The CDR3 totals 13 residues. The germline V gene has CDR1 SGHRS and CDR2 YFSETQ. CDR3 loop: CASSNWDSGGYTF. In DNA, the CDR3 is TGCGCCAGCAGCAATTGGGATTCGGGTGGCTACACCTTC.

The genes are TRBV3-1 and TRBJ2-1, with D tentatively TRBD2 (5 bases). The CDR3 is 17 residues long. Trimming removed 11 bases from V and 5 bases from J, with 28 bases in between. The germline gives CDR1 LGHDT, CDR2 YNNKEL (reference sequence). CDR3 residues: CACTQDLAGLGHNEQFF. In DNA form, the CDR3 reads TGTGCCTGCACCCAAGATCTCGCGGGTTTAGGGCACAATGAGCAGTTCTTC.

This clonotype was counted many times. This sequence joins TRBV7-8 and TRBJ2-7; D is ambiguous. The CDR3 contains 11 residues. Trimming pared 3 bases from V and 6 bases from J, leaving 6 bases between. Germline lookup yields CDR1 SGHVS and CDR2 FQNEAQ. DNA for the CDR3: TGTGCCAGCAGCTTGAGGTCCGAGCAGTACTTC. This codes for CASSLRSEQYF.

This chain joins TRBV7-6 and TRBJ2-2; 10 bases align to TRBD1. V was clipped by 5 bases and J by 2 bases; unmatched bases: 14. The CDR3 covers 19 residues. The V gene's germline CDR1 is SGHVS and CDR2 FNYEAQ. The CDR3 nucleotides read TGTGCCAGCAGCCCCAGTTTAGGACAGGGGGACCCAAACACCGGGGAGCTGTTTTTT. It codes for CASSPSLGQGDPNTGELFF.

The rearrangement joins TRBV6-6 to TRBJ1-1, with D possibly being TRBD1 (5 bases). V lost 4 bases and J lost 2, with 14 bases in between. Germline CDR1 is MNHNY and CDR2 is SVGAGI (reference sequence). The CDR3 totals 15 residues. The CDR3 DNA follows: TGTGCCAGCAGTTCGAGGGGCGGGGGAAACACTGAAGCTTTCTTT. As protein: CASSSRGGGNTEAFF.

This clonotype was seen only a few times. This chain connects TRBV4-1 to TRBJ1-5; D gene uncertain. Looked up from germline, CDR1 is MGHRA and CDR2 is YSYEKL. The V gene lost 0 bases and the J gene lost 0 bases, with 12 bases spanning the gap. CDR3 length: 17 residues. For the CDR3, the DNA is TGCGCCAGCAGCCAAGAAGGGATGGGAGATAGCAATCAGCCCCAGCATTTT. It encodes CASSQEGMGDSNQPQHF.

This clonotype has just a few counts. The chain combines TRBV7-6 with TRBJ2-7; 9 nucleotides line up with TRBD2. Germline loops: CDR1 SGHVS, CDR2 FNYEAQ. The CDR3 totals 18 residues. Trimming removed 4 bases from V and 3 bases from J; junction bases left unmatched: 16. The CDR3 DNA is TGTGCCAGCAGCTCCTGGCGGCTAGCGGGAAAAGGGGGCTACGAGCAGTACTTC. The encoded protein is CASSSWRLAGKGGYEQYF.

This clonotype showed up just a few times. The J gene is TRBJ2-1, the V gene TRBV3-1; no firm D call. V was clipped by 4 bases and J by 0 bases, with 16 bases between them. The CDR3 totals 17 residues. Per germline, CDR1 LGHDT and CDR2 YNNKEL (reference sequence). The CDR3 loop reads CASSPELGRSSYNEQFF. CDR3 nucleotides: TGTGCCAGCAGCCCAGAGTTGGGTCGGAGCTCCTACAATGAGCAGTTCTTC.

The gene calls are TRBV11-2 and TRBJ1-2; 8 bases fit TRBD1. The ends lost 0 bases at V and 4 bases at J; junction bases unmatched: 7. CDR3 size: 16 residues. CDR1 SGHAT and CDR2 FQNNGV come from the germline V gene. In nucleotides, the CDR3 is TGTGCCAGCAGCTTAGATATATGGACAGGGATCTATGGCTACACCTTC. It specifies CASSLDIWTGIYGYTF.

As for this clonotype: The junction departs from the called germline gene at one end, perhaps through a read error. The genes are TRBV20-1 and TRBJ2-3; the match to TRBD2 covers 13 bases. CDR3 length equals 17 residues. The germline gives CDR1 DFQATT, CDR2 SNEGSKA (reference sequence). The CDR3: CCARRTSGRRGTDTQYF. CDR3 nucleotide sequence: TGCTGTGCTAGAAGGACTAGCGGGAGACGGGGCACAGATACGCAGTATTTT.

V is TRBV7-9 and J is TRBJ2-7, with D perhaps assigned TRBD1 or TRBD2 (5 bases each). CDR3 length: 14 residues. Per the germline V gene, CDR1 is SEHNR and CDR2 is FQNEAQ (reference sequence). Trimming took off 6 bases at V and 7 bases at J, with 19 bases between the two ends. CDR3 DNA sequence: TGTGCCAGCAGGCACGCGGACTCTTGGGGGGAGCAGTACTTC. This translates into CASRHADSWGEQYF. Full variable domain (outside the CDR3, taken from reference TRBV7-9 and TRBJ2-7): DTGVSQNPRHKITKRGQNVTFRCDPISEHNRLYWYRQTLGQGPEFLTYFQNEAQLEKSRLLSDRFSAERPKGSFSTLEIQRTEQGDSAMYLCASRHADSWGEQYFGPGTRLTVT.

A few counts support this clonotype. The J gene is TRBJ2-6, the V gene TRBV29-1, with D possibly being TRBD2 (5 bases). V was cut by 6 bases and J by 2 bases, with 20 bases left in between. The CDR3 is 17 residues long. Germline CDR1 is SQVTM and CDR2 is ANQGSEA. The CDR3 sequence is CSVQNRGSFPGANVLTF. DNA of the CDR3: TGCAGCGTCCAGAACCGGGGTTCTTTTCCTGGGGCCAACGTCCTGACTTTC.

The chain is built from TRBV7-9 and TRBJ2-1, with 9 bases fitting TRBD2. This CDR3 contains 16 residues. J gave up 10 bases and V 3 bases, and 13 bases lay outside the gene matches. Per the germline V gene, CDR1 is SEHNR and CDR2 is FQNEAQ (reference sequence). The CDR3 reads CASSFPSREGPKEQFF. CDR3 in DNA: TGTGCCAGCAGCTTCCCCTCGCGGGAGGGCCCGAAGGAGCAGTTCTTC. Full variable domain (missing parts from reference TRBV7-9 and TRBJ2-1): DTGVSQNPRHKITKRGQNVTFRCDPISEHNRLYWYRQTLGQGPEFLTYFQNEAQLEKSRLLSDRFSAERPKGSFSTLEIQRTEQGDSAMYLCASSFPSREGPKEQFFGPGTRLTVL.

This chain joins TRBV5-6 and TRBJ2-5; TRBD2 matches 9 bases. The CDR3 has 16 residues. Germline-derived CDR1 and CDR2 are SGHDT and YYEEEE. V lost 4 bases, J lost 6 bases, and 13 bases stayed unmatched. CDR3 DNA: TGTGCCAGCAGCAAAGGGGGGCGGGAGGGCCGGAAGACCCAGTACTTC. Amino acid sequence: CASSKGGREGRKTQYF.

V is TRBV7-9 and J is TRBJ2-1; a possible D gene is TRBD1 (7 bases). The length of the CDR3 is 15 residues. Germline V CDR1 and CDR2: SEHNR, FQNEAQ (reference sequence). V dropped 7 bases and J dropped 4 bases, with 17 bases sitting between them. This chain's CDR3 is CASTLEGASYNEQFF. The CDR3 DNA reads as TGTGCCAGCACGCTGGAGGGGGCCTCTTACAATGAGCAGTTCTTC.

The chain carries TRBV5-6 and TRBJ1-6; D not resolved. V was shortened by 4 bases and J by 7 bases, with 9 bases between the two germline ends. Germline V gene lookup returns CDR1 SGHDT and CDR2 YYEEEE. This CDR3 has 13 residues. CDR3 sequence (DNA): TGTGCCAGCAGCCCTCGACTCAATTCACCCCTCCACTTT. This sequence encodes CASSPRLNSPLHF. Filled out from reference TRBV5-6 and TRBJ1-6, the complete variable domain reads DAGVTQSPTHLIKTRGQQVTLRCSPKSGHDTVSWYQQALGQGPQFIFQYYEEEERQRGNFPDRFSGHQFPNYSSELNVNALLLGDSALYLCASSPRLNSPLHFGNGTRLTVT.